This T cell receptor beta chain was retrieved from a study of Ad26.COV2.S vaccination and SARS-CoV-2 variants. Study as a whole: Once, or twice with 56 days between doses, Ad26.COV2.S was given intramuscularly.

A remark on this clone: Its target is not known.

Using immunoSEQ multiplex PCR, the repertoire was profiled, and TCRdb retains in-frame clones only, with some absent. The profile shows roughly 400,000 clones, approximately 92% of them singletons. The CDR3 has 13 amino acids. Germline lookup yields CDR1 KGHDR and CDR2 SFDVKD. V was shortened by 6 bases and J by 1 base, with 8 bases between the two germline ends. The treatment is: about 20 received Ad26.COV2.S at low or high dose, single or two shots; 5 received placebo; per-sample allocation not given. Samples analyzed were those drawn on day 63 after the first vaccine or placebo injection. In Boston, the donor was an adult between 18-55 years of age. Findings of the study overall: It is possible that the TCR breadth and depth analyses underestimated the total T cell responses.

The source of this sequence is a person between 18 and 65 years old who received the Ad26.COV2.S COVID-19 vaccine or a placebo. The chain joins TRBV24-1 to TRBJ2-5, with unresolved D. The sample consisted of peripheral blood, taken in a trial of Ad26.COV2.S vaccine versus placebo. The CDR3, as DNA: TGTGCCACCAGTCGGGCCACCCAAGAGACCCAGTACTTC. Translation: CATSRATQETQYF.